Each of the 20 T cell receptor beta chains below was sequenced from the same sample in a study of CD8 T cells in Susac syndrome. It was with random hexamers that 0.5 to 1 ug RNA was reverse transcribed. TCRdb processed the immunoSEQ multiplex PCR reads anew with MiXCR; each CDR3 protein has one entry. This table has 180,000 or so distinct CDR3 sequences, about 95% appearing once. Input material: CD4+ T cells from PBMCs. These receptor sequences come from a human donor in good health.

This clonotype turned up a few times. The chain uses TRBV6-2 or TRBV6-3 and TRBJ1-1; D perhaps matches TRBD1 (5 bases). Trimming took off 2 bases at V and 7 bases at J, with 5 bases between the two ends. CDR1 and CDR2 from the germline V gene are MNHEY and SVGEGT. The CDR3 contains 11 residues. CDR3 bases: TGTGCCAGCAGTTACCAGGGTGAAGCTTTCTTT. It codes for CASSYQGEAFF.

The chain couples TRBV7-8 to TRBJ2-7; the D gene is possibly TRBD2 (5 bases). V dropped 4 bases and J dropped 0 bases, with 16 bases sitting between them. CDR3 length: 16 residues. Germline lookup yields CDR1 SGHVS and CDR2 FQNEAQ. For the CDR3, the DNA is TGTGCCAGCAGCTCGGCGGGCGTCCAAAGCTCCTACGAGCAGTACTTC. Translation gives CASSSAGVQSSYEQYF.

The CDR3 sequence: CASSPRQPYGYTF. The CDR3 bases are TGTGCCAGCAGCCCGAGACAGCCATATGGCTACACCTTC. The J gene is TRBJ1-2, the V gene TRBV14; possibly TRBD1 for D (5 bases). Trimming shortened V by 4 bases and J by 5 bases, and 11 bases separated the two germline ends. Germline CDR1 SGHDN, CDR2 FVKESK. The CDR3 spans 13 residues.

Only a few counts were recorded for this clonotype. CDR3 DNA sequence: TGTGCCAGCAGTCGCCCGCCGGGACAGAACAATGAGCAGTTCTTC. Translating gives CASSRPPGQNNEQFF. This sequence joins TRBV6-1 and TRBJ2-1; 7 positions match TRBD1. The germline V gene has CDR1 MNHNS and CDR2 SASEGT. This CDR3 comprises 15 residues. V lost 5 bases, J lost 5 bases, and 9 bases stayed unmatched.

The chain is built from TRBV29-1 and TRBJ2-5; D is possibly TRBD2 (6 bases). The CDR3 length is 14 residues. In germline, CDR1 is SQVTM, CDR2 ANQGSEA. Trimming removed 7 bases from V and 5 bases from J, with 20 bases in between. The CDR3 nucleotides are TGCAGCGCTCTCCGGGGCCGAGGAGGGGAGACCCAGTACTTC. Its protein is CSALRGRGGETQYF.

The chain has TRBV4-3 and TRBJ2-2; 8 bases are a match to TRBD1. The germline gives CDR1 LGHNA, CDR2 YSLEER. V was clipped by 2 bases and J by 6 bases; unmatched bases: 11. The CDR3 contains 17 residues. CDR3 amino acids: CASSQLPTGVLAGELFF. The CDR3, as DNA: TGCGCCAGCAGCCAACTACCGACAGGGGTTTTGGCCGGGGAGCTGTTTTTT.

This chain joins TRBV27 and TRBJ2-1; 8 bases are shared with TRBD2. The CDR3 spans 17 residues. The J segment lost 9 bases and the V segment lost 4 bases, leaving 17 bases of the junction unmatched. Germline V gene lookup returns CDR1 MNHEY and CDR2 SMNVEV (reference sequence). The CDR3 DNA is TGTGCCAGCAGTTCGTTCCGGCGGGGACTAGATCTAACTGAGCAGTTCTTC. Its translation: CASSSFRRGLDLTEQFF.

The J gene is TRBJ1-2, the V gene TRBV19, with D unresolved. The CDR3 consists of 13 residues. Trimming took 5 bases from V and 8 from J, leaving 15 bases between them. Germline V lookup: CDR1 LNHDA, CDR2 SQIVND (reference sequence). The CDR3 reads CASSDARIGGYTF. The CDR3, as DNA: TGTGCCAGTAGTGACGCCCGTATAGGGGGCTACACCTTC.

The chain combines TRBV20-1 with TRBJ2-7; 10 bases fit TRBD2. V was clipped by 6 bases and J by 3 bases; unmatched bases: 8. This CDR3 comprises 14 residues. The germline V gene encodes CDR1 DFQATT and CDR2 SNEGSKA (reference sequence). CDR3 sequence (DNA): TGCAGTGCCCGTCCGGGACTAGCGAACTACGAGCAGTACTTC. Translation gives CSARPGLANYEQYF.

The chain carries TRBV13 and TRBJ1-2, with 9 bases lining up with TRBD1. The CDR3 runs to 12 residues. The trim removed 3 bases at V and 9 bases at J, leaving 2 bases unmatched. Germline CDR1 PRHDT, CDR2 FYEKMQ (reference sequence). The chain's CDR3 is CASSFGQGSYTF. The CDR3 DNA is TGTGCCAGCAGCTTCGGACAGGGGAGCTACACCTTC.

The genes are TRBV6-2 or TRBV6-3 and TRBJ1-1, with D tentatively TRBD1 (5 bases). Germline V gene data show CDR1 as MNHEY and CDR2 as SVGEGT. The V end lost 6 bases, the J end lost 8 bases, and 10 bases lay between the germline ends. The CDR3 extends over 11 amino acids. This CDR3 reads CASSNGAEAFF. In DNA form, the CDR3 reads TGTGCCAGCAGCAACGGGGCGGAAGCTTTCTTT.

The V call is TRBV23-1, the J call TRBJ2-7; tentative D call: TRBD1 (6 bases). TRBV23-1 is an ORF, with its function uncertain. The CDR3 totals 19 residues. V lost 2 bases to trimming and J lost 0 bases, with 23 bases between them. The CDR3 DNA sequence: TGCGCCAGCAGTCAACCGCGATCCCGGGACAACAGGAGCTCCTACGAGCAGTACTTC. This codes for CASSQPRSRDNRSSYEQYF.

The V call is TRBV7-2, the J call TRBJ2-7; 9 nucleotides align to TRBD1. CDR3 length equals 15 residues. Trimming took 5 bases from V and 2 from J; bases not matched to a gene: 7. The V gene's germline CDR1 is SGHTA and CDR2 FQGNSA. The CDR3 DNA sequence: TGTGCCAGCAGCGCAAGGGACAGGGCACCCTACGAGCAGTACTTC. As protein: CASSARDRAPYEQYF. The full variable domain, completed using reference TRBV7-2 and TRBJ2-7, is GAGVSQSPSNKVTEKGKDVELRCDPISGHTALYWYRQSLGQGLEFLIYFQGNSAPDKSGLPSDRFSAERTGGSVSTLTIQRTQQEDSAVYLCASSARDRAPYEQYFGPGTRLTVT.

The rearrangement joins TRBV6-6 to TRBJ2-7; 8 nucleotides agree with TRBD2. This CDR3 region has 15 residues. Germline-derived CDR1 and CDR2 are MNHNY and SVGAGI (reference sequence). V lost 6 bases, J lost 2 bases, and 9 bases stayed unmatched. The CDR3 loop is CASSLNSGSTYEQYF. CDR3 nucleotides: TGTGCCAGCAGCCTAAACAGCGGGAGCACCTACGAGCAGTACTTC.

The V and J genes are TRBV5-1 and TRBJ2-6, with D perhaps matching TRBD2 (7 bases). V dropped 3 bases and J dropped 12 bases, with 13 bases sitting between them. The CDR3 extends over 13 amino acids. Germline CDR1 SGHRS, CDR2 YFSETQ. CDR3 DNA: TGCGCCAGCAGCTCAGGGGAGGGAGGCGTCCTGACTTTC. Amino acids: CASSSGEGGVLTF.

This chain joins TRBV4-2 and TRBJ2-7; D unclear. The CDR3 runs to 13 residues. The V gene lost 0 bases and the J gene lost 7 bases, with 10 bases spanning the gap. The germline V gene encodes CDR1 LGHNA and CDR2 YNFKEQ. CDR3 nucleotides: TGTGCCAGCAGCCAAGATTCAGGCCGGGAGCAGTACTTC. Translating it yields CASSQDSGREQYF.

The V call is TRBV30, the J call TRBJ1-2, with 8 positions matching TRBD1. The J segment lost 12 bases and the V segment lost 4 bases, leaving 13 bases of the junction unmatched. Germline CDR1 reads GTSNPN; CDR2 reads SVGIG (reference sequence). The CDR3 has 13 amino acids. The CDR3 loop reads CAWTPSHRGADTF. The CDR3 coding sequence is TGTGCCTGGACTCCATCCCACAGGGGGGCGGACACCTTC.

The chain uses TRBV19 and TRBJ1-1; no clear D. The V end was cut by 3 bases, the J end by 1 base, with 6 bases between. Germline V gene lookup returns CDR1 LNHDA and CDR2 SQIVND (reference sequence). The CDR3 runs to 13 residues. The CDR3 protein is CASSIQANTEAFF. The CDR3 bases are TGTGCCAGTAGTATTCAGGCGAACACTGAAGCTTTCTTT.

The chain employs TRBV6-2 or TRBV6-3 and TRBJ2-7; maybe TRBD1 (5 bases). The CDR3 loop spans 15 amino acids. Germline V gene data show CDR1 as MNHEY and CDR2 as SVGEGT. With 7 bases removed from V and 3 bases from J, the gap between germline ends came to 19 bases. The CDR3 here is CASNRRQGKLYEQYF. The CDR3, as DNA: TGTGCCAGCAACCGGCGGCAGGGAAAACTCTACGAGCAGTACTTC.

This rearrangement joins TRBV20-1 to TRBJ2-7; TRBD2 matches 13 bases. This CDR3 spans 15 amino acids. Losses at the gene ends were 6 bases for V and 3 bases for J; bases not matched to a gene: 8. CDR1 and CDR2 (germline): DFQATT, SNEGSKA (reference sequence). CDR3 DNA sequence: TGCAGTGCCCACCCTCGGACTAGCGGGGGCTACGAGCAGTACTTC. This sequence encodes CSAHPRTSGGYEQYF.